Presented here are 3 T cell receptor beta chains from one specimen sequenced in a study of beta chain features in type 1 diabetes. Regarding the study as a whole: TCRB CDR3 length was moderately but significantly reduced in all four CD4+ subsets of Type 1 diabetes patients.

No antigen has been identified for these receptors. Isolated RNA was reverse transcribed in full, so expressed TCRB transcripts were sequenced. TCRdb's copy holds only in-frame clones and misses some; the assay was immunoSEQ multiplex PCR. The repertoire holds tens of thousands of clones, with about 50% as singletons. Sequences were obtained from stem cell memory CD4+ T cells from blood. The receptors were gathered from a man between 18 and 35 years old with type 1 diabetes.

The rearrangement joins TRBV5-4 to TRBJ1-3; no clear D. CDR1 SGHNT and CDR2 YYREEE come from the germline V gene (reference sequence). The V end lost 4 bases, the J end lost 0 bases, and 5 bases lay between the germline ends. The CDR3 is made up of 13 amino acids. The CDR3 DNA reads TGTGCCAGCAGCCCTCGCTCTGGAAACACCATATATTTT. Protein product: CASSPRSGNTIYF. The full variable domain, rest sourced from reference TRBV5-4 and TRBJ1-3, is ETGVTQSPTHLIKTRGQQVTLRCSSQSGHNTVSWYQQALGQGPQFIFQYYREEENGRGNFPPRFSGLQFPNYSSELNVNALELDDSALYLCASSPRSGNTIYFGEGSWLTVV.

The chain carries TRBV5-4 and TRBJ2-7; D may be TRBD2 (5 bases). The CDR3 extends over 13 amino acids. The germline V and J ends were trimmed by 3 bases and 8 bases, with 15 bases remaining between them. In germline, CDR1 is SGHNT, CDR2 YYREEE (reference sequence). The CDR3 DNA follows: TGTGCCAGCAGCTACGGGATTAGCGACAAGCAGTACTTC. This encodes CASSYGISDKQYF.

V gene TRBV7-9 combines with J gene TRBJ2-3; D perhaps matches TRBD2 (6 bases). Trimming cost V 6 bases and J 1 base, with 14 bases left between them. The CDR3 contains 15 residues. CDR1 is SEHNR, CDR2 FQNEAQ, per germline (reference sequence). The CDR3 DNA follows: TGTGCCAGCAGGTTTCTTGGAGGGGGCACAGATACGCAGTATTTT. As protein: CASRFLGGGTDTQYF.